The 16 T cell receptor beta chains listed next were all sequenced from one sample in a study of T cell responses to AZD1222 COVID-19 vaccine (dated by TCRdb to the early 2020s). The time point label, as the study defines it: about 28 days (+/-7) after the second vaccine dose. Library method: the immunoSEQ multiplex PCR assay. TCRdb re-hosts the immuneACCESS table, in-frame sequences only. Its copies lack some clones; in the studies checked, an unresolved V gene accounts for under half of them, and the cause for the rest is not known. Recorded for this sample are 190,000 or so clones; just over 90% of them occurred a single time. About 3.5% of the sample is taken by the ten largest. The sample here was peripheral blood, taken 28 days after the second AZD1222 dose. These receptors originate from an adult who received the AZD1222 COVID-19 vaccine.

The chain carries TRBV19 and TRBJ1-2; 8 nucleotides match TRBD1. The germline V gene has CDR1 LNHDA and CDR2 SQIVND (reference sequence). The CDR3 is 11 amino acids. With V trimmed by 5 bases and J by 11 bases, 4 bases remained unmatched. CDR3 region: CASSSTGGYTF. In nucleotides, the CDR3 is TGTGCCAGTAGTTCCACAGGGGGGTACACCTTC.

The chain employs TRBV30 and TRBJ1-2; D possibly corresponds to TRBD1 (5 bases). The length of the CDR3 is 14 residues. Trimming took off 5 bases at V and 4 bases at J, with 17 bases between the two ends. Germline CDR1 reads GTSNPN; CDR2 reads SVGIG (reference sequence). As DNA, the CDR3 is TGTGCCTGGCGATTTCCGGGGCCGCTCTATGGCTACACCTTC. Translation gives CAWRFPGPLYGYTF.

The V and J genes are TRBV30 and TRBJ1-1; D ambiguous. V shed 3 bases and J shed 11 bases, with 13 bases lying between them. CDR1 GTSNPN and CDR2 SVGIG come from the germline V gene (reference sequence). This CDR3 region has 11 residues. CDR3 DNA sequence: TGTGCCTGGAGGGAAGAGGCATTGGCTTTCTTT. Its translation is CAWREEALAFF.

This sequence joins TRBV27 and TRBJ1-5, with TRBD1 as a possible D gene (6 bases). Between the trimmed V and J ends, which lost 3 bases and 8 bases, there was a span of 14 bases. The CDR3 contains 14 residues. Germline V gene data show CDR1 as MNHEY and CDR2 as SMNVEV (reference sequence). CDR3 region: CASSLGHPREPQHF. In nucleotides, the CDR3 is TGTGCCAGCAGTTTGGGACACCCTAGGGAGCCCCAGCATTTT.

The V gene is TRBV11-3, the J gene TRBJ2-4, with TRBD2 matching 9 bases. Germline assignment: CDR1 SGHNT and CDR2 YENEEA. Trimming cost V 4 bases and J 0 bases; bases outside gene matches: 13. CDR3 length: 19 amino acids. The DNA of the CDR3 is TGTGCCAGCAGCTCCCTCCATAGCGGGAGAGGGGAAGCCAAAAACATTCAGTACTTC. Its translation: CASSSLHSGRGEAKNIQYF.

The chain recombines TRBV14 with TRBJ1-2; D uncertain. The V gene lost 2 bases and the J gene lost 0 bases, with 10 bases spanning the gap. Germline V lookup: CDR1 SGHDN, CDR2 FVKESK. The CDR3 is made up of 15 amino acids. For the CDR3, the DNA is TGTGCCAGCAGCCAAAATAGCGGTTCTAACTATGGCTACACCTTC. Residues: CASSQNSGSNYGYTF.

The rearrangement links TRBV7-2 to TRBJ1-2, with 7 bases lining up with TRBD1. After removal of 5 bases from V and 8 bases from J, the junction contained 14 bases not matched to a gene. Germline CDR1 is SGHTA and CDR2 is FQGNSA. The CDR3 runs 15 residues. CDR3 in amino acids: CASSPSGQGVYGYTF. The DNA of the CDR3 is TGTGCCAGCAGCCCATCGGGCCAGGGGGTGTACGGCTACACCTTC.

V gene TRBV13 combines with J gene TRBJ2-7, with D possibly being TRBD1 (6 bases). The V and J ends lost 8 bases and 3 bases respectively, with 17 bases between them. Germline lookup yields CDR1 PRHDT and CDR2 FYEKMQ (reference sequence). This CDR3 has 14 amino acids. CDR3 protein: CASRIGGRRYEQYF. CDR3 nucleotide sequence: TGTGCCAGCCGTATAGGGGGACGCCGCTACGAGCAGTACTTC. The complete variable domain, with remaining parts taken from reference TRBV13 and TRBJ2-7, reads AAGVIQSPRHLIKEKRETATLKCYPIPRHDTVYWYQQGPGQDPQFLISFYEKMQSDKGSIPDRFSAQQFSDYHSELNMSSLELGDSALYFCASRIGGRRYEQYFGPGTRLTVT.

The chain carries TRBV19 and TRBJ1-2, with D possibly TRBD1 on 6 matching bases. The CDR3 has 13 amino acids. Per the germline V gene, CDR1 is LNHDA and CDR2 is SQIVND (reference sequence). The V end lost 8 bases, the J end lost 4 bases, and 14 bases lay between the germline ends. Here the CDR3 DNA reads TGTGCCAGTCGAAGAACAGGGTTCTATGGCTACACCTTC. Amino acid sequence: CASRRTGFYGYTF.

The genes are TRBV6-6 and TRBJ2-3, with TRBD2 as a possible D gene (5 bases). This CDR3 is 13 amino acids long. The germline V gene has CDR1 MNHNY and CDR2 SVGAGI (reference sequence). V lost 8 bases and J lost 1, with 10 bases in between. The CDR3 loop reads CASEGGGTDTQYF. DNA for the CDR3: TGTGCCAGCGAGGGTGGGGGCACAGATACGCAGTATTTT.

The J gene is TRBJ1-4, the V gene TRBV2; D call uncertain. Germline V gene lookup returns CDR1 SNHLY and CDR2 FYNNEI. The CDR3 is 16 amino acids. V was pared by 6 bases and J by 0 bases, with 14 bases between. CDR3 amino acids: CASSPVSWATNEKLFF. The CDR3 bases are TGTGCCAGCAGCCCAGTTAGCTGGGCAACTAATGAAAAACTGTTTTTT.

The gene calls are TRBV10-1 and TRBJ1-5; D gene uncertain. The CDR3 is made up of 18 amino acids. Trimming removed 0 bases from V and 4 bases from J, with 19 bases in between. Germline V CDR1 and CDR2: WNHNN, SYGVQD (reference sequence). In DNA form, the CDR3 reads TGCGCCAGCAGTGAGTCCGGACGGACCGATCCTTTAAATCAGCCCCAGCATTTT. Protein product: CASSESGRTDPLNQPQHF.

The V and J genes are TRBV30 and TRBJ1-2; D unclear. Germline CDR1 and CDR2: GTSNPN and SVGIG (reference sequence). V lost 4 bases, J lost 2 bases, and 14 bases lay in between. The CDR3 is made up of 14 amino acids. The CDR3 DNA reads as TGTGCCTGGATCCCGAGATTGAAGAACTATGGCTACACCTTC. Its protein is CAWIPRLKNYGYTF.

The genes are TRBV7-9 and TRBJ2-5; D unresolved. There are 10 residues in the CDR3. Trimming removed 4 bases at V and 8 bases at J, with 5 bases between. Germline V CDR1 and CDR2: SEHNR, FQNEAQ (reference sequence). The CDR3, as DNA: TGTGCCAGCAGCTCGGGCACCCAGTACTTC. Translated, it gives CASSSGTQYF.

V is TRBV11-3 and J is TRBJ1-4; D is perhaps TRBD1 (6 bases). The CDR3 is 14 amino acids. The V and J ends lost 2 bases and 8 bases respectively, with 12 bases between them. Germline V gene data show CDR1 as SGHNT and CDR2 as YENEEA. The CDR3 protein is CASSLRRGAEKLFF. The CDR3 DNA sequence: TGTGCCAGCAGCTTACGGAGGGGGGCGGAAAAACTGTTTTTT. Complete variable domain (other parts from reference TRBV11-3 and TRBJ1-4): EAGVVQSPRYKIIEKKQPVAFWCNPISGHNTLYWYLQNLGQGPELLIRYENEEAVDDSQLPKDRFSAERLKGVDSTLKIQPAELGDSAVYLCASSLRRGAEKLFFGSGTQLSVL.

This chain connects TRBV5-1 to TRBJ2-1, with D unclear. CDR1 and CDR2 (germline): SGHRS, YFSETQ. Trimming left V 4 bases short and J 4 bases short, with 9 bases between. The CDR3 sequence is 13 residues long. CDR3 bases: TGCGCCAGCAGCCCCACTGCATACAATGAGCAGTTCTTC. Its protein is CASSPTAYNEQFF.